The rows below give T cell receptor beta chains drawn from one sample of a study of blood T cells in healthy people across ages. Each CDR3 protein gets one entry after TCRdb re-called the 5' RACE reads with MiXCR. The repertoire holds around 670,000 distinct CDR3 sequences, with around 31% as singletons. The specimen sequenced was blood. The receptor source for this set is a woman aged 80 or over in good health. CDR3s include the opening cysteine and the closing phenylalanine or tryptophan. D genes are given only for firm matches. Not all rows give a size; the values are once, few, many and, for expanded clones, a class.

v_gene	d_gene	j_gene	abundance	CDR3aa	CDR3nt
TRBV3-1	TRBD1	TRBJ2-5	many	CASSQETTGGQETQYF	TGTGCCAGCAGCCAAGAGACTACAGGGGGTCAGGAGACCCAGTACTTC
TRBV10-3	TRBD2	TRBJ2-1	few	CAISEGILAGPWDEQFF	TGTGCCATCAGTGAGGGAATCCTAGCGGGGCCCTGGGATGAGCAGTTCTTC
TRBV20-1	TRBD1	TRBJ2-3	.	CSARTGGADTQYF	TGCAGTGCACGGACAGGGGGCGCCGATACGCAGTATTTT
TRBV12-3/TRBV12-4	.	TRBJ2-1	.	CASSFSGTQNEQFF	TGTGCCAGCAGTTTTTCTGGGACTCAGAATGAGCAGTTCTTC
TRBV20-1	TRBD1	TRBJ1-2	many	CSARVTGGYGYTF	TGCAGTGCTAGAGTTACAGGGGGCTATGGCTACACCTTC
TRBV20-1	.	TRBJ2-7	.	CSARDAGPRPYEQYF	TGCAGTGCTAGAGATGCAGGGCCTCGCCCCTACGAGCAGTACTTC
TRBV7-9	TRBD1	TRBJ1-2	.	CASSSPTGYYGYTF	TGTGCCAGCAGCTCCCCGACAGGGTACTATGGCTACACCTTC
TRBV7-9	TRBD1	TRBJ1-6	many	CASSPRGASPLHF	TGTGCCAGCAGCCCCAGGGGGGCTTCACCCCTCCACTTT
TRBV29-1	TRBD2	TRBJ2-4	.	CSVQRGGAKNIRYF	TGCAGCGTCCAACGGGGGGGAGCCAAAAACATTCGGTACTTC
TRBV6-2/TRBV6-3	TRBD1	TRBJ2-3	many	CASSRKTGQGLSSTDTQYF	TGTGCCAGCAGTCGTAAGACGGGACAGGGTCTGTCTAGCACAGATACGCAGTATTTT
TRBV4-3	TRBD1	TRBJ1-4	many	CASSQGQGEDEKLFF	TGCGCCAGCAGCCAAGGACAGGGTGAGGATGAAAAACTGTTTTTT
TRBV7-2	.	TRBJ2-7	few	CASSLNTYEQYF	TGTGCCAGCAGCCTTAATACCTACGAGCAGTACTTC
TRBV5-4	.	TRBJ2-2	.	CASSQSGRADTGELFF	TGTGCCAGCAGCCAGAGTGGAAGGGCCGACACCGGGGAGCTGTTTTTT
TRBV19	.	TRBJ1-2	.	CASSTGTAPYGYTF	TGTGCCAGTAGTACCGGGACGGCTCCGTATGGCTACACCTTC
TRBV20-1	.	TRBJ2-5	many	CSARGDTQETQYF	TGCAGTGCTAGAGGGGACACACAAGAGACCCAGTACTTC
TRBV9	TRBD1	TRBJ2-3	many	CASSVAGGQATDTQYF	TGTGCCAGCAGCGTAGCTGGTGGACAGGCAACAGATACGCAGTATTTT
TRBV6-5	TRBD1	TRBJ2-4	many	CASGYDRVRNIQYF	TGTGCCAGCGGCTACGACAGGGTTAGGAACATTCAGTACTTC
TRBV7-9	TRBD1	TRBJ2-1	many	CASSVRGYNEQFF	TGTGCCAGCAGCGTCAGGGGGTACAATGAGCAGTTCTTC
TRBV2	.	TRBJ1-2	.	CASRPGASNYGYTF	TGTGCCAGCAGGCCCGGGGCCTCTAACTATGGCTACACCTTC
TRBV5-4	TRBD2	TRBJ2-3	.	CASRWGLAADTQYF	TGTGCCAGCAGGTGGGGACTAGCGGCCGATACGCAGTATTTT
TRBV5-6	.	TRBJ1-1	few	CASTRTGSNTEAFF	TGTGCCAGCACCAGGACCGGCAGCAACACTGAAGCTTTCTTT
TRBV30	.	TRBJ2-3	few	CAWSLGRFTDTQYF	TGTGCCTGGAGTTTAGGGAGGTTCACAGATACGCAGTATTTT
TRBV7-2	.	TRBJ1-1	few	CASSLEVRAGTEAFF	TGTGCCAGCAGCTTAGAAGTCAGGGCTGGCACTGAAGCTTTCTTT
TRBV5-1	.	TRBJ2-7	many	CASSRDVAYEQYF	TGCGCCAGCAGCCGGGACGTCGCCTACGAGCAGTACTTC
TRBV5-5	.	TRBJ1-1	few	CASSPHREAFF	TGTGCCAGCAGTCCTCATCGTGAAGCTTTCTTT
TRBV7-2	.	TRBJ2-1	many	CASSLADLVEQFF	TGTGCCAGCAGCTTAGCTGACTTAGTTGAGCAGTTCTTC
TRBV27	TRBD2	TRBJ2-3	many	CASSFGGGVTDTQYF	TGTGCCAGCAGTTTCGGCGGGGGGGTCACAGATACGCAGTATTTT
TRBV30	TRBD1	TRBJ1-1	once	CAWSDRGDTEAFF	TGTGCCTGGAGTGACAGGGGGGACACTGAAGCTTTCTTT
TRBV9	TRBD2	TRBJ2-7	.	CASGVGSSGTYNEQYF	TGTGCCAGCGGCGTAGGGTCCAGCGGGACCTACAATGAGCAGTACTTC
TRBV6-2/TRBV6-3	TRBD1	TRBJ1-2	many	CASSSDGTGTLLYGYTF	TGTGCCAGCAGTTCCGACGGGACAGGGACCCTCCTCTATGGCTACACCTTC
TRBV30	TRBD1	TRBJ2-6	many	CAWSQGAGGANVLTF	TGTGCCTGGAGCCAGGGGGCTGGTGGGGCCAACGTCCTGACTTTC
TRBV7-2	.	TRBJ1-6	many	CASSLGRVPNSPLHF	TGTGCCAGCAGCTTAGGCAGGGTTCCTAATTCACCCCTCCACTTT
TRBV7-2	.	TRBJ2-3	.	CASSTTITPSTDTQYF	TGTGCCAGCAGCACGACGATAACTCCTAGCACCGATACGCAGTATTTT
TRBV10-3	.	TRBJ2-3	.	CAISRSYSTDTQYF	TGTGCCATCTCCAGGAGCTATAGCACAGATACGCAGTATTTT
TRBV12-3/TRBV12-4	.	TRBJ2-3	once	CASSLRQAVEYF	TGTGCCAGCAGTTTAAGACAGGCCGTAGAGTATTTT
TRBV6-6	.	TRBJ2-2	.	CASSYGIGPTGELFF	TGTGCCAGCAGTTACGGCATAGGGCCCACCGGGGAGCTGTTTTTT
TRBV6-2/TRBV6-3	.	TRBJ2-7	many	CASSYPPGLSSSYEQYF	TGTGCCAGCAGTTACCCCCCGGGACTTTCTAGCTCCTACGAGCAGTACTTC
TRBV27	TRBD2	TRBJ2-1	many	CASSLLAGRPTNEQFF	TGTGCCAGCAGTTTACTAGCGGGGCGTCCGACGAATGAGCAGTTCTTC
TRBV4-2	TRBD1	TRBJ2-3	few	CASSTGQGAGTDTQYF	TGTGCCAGCAGCACTGGACAGGGGGCTGGCACAGATACGCAGTATTTT
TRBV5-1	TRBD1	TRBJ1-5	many	CASSSGTGDVADQPQHF	TGCGCCAGCAGCTCTGGGACAGGGGATGTAGCGGATCAGCCCCAGCATTTT
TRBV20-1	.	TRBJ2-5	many	CSASIRDPSWETQYF	TGCAGTGCTAGTATCCGGGATCCGTCCTGGGAGACCCAGTACTTC
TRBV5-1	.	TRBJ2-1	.	CASSTGTPGDDEQFF	TGCGCCAGCAGCACCGGGACCCCAGGGGACGATGAGCAGTTCTTC
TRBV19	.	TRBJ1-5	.	CASRRTVSNQPQHF	TGTGCCAGTAGACGGACAGTTAGCAATCAGCCCCAGCATTTT
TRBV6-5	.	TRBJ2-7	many	CASSWGDRSSYEQYF	TGTGCCAGCAGTTGGGGGGATCGGAGCTCCTACGAGCAGTACTTC
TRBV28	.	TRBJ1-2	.	CATEVQINYGYTF	TGTGCTACCGAGGTACAGATTAACTATGGCTACACCTTC
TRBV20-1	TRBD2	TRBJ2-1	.	CSPGGAGTYNEQFF	TGCAGTCCGGGAGGGGCAGGGACGTACAATGAGCAGTTCTTC
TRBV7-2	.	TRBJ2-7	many	CASSPAYSYEQYF	TGTGCCAGCAGCCCCGCCTACTCCTACGAGCAGTACTTC
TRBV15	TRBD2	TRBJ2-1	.	CATSRDRLAGYNERYF	TGTGCCACCAGCAGAGACCGACTAGCGGGCTACAATGAGCGGTACTTC
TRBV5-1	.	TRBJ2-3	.	CASSFAGASTDTQYF	TGCGCCAGCAGCTTTGCGGGGGCTAGCACAGATACGCAGTATTTT
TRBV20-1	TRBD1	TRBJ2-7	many	CSAGQGHYEQYF	TGCAGTGCCGGACAGGGGCACTACGAGCAGTACTTC